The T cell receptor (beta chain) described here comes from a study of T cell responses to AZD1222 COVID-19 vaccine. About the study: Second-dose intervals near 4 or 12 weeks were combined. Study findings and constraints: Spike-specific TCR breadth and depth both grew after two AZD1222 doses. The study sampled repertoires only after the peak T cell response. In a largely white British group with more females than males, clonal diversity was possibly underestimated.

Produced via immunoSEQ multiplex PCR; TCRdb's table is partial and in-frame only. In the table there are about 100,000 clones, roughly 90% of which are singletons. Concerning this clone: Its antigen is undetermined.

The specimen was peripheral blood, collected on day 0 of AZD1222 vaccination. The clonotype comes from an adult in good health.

In DNA, the CDR3 is TGTGCCAGCTCAGAAGGACAGGGAATAGGATCACCCCTCCACTTT. This sequence encodes CASSEGQGIGSPLHF. This chain joins TRBV18 and TRBJ1-6, with TRBD1 identical over 8 bases. V gave up 5 bases and J gave up 10 bases; unmatched junction bases: 10. Germline loops: CDR1 KGHSH, CDR2 LQKENI. This CDR3 has 15 amino acids.